These 24 T cell receptor beta chains originate from one sample sequenced in a study of Ad26.COV2.S vaccination and SARS-CoV-2 variants. Profiled with immunoSEQ multiplex PCR; TCRdb holds only in-frame clones, not every one. The sample has 350,000 to 450,000 clones, about 90% seen once. Source: peripheral blood, taken after recovery from COVID-19. These receptors were taken from a human donor who had recovered from COVID-19.

The chain couples TRBV12-5 to TRBJ1-5; D is perhaps TRBD1 (5 bases). Germline V gene data show CDR1 as LGHNT and CDR2 as FRNRAP. CDR3 length: 20 amino acids. Trimming took off 3 bases at V and 5 bases at J, with 29 bases between the two ends. CDR3 region: CASGFHLDGWGDPGHQPQHF. The CDR3 DNA sequence: TGTGCTAGTGGTTTTCATCTGGACGGTTGGGGGGACCCTGGCCATCAGCCCCAGCATTTT.

This chain joins TRBV4-1 and TRBJ2-7; D possibly corresponds to TRBD1 (6 bases). The CDR3 runs to 16 residues. V lost 1 base to trimming and J lost 2 bases, with 15 bases between them. Looked up from germline, CDR1 is MGHRA and CDR2 is YSYEKL. In DNA, the CDR3 is TGCGCCAGCAGCCAAGGACCGGACAGAATAACCTACGAGCAGTACTTC. The encoded protein is CASSQGPDRITYEQYF.

V is TRBV28 and J is TRBJ2-7; 10 bases are shared with TRBD1. With V trimmed by 4 bases and J by 7 bases, 10 bases remained unmatched. CDR1 MDHEN and CDR2 SYDVKM come from the germline V gene. The CDR3 has 15 amino acids. The CDR3 here is CASSSPGTGVGEQYF. For the CDR3, the DNA is TGTGCCAGCAGTTCTCCCGGGACAGGGGTTGGTGAGCAGTACTTC. Full variable domain (missing parts from reference TRBV28 and TRBJ2-7): DVKVTQSSRYLVKRTGEKVFLECVQDMDHENMFWYRQDPGLGLRLIYFSYDVKMKEKGDIPEGYSVSREKKERFSLILESASTNQTSMYLCASSSPGTGVGEQYFGPGTRLTVT.

The genes are TRBV7-2 and TRBJ2-5; D gene uncertain. This CDR3 contains 12 residues. Germline V gene data show CDR1 as SGHTA and CDR2 as FQGNSA. Trimming removed 5 bases at V and 5 bases at J, with 9 bases between. The CDR3 sequence: CASSPQVETQYF. The CDR3 DNA reads TGTGCCAGCAGCCCCCAGGTTGAGACCCAGTACTTC.

V is TRBV5-6 and J is TRBJ1-2; D not resolved. The CDR3 is 11 amino acids. CDR1 is SGHDT and CDR2 is YYEEEE in the germline V gene. CDR3 bases: TGTGCTAAGCCGCGAGTCTATGGCTACACCTTC. This codes for CAKPRVYGYTF.

The rearrangement joins TRBV3-1 (or the pseudogene TRBV3-2) to TRBJ2-7; no clear D gene. Trimming shortened V by 1 base and J by 4 bases, and 14 bases separated the two germline ends. Germline loops: CDR1 LGHDT, CDR2 YNNKEL (reference sequence). This CDR3 comprises 15 residues. The CDR3 is CASSQGLSRMYEQYF. CDR3 in DNA: TGTGCCAGCAGCCAAGGTCTGTCTCGCATGTACGAGCAGTACTTC.

V and J are TRBV7-9 and TRBJ2-1; 9 nucleotides agree with TRBD1. This CDR3 region has 13 residues. Germline assignment: CDR1 SEHNR and CDR2 FQNEAQ (reference sequence). V was clipped by 10 bases and J by 7 bases; unmatched bases: 8. CDR3 coding DNA: TGTGCCACACCAGAGACAGGGGGTAATGAGCAGTTCTTC. Its protein product is CATPETGGNEQFF. Full variable domain (remainder filled in from reference TRBV7-9 and TRBJ2-1): DTGVSQNPRHKITKRGQNVTFRCDPISEHNRLYWYRQTLGQGPEFLTYFQNEAQLEKSRLLSDRFSAERPKGSFSTLEIQRTEQGDSAMYLCATPETGGNEQFFGPGTRLTVL.

The V call is TRBV27, the J call TRBJ2-3, with a tentative D call TRBD2 (5 bases). Germline V gene sequence: CDR1 MNHEY, CDR2 SMNVEV (reference sequence). V was cut by 2 bases and J by 1 base, with 10 bases left in between. The length of the CDR3 is 15 residues. The CDR3 bases are TGTGCCAGCAGTTTACGGGGTGGTGGCACAGATACGCAGTATTTT. Amino acid sequence: CASSLRGGGTDTQYF.

V usage is TRBV20-1 and J usage is TRBJ2-3; the D gene could be TRBD1 or TRBD2 (5 bases each). From germline, CDR1 is DFQATT and CDR2 SNEGSKA (reference sequence). The CDR3 covers 14 residues. The V and J ends lost 3 bases and 10 bases respectively, with 20 bases between them. The CDR3 sequence is CSASLGEKYEAQYF. The CDR3 DNA reads as TGCAGTGCTAGTCTGGGGGAAAAATATGAGGCGCAGTATTTT.

The chain uses TRBV20-1 and TRBJ2-3; either TRBD1 or TRBD2 may fit D (7 bases each). Looked up from germline, CDR1 is DFQATT and CDR2 is SNEGSKA (reference sequence). The V and J ends lost 6 bases and 10 bases respectively, with 14 bases between them. This CDR3 spans 11 amino acids. The CDR3 DNA reads TGCAGTGCGATACAGGGGAGGGCGCAGTATTTT. This sequence encodes CSAIQGRAQYF.

The chain employs TRBV5-4 and TRBJ2-1, with 7 bases identical to TRBD1. Germline-derived CDR1 and CDR2 are SGHNT and YYREEE (reference sequence). The CDR3 consists of 15 residues. V was clipped by 5 bases and J by 2 bases; unmatched bases: 7. In DNA, the CDR3 is TGTGCCAGCAGGGGACAGACTGCACCCTACAATGAGCAGTTCTTC. It is translated as CASRGQTAPYNEQFF.

The rearrangement links TRBV20-1 to TRBJ1-1, with TRBD1 as a possible D gene (5 bases). This CDR3 is built from 11 residues. Germline values: CDR1 DFQATT, CDR2 SNEGSKA (reference sequence). Trimming shortened V by 3 bases and J by 8 bases, and 10 bases separated the two germline ends. The CDR3 region has the DNA TGCAGTGCTAGTGTGGGGGGGGAAGCTTTCTTT. Its translation is CSASVGGEAFF.

V and J are TRBV6-5 and TRBJ2-5; 8 bases map to TRBD2. The germline CDR1 and CDR2 sequences are MNHEY and SVGAGI. This CDR3 region has 14 residues. V lost 1 base to trimming and J lost 3 bases; unmatched junction nucleotides: 1. The CDR3 spells CASSYLGLEETQYF. The CDR3 DNA is TGTGCCAGCAGTTACTTGGGACTAGAAGAGACCCAGTACTTC.

The V gene is TRBV18, the J gene TRBJ1-4; weak D call: TRBD1 (5 bases). The germline V and J ends were trimmed by 3 bases and 8 bases, with 13 bases remaining between them. This CDR3 is built from 14 residues. In germline, CDR1 is KGHSH, CDR2 LQKENI. CDR3 DNA sequence: TGTGCCAGCTCACCCCAGGGAGGAGACGAAAAACTGTTTTTT. It specifies CASSPQGGDEKLFF.

The rearrangement links TRBV15 to TRBJ2-3, with D perhaps matching TRBD1 (5 bases). Germline V gene data show CDR1 as LNHNV and CDR2 as YYDKDF (reference sequence). The CDR3 extends over 13 amino acids. V was clipped by 2 bases and J by 6 bases, with 9 bases between them. The CDR3, as DNA: TGTGCCACCAGCAGACCCGCAGGGGATACGCAGTATTTT. Translating gives CATSRPAGDTQYF.

The chain employs TRBV6-5 and TRBJ2-2; possible D gene TRBD2, 7 bases. This CDR3 region has 13 residues. Per the germline V gene, CDR1 is MNHEY and CDR2 is SVGAGI. V was pared by 6 bases and J by 5 bases, with 10 bases between. The CDR3 DNA reads TGTGCCAGCAGAGAGGGGGGGACCGGGGAGCTGTTTTTT. It specifies CASREGGTGELFF.

Only one count was recorded for this clone. CDR3 protein: CASGLTSGAYQETQYF. The DNA of the CDR3 is TGTGCCAGCGGTTTGACTAGCGGGGCCTACCAAGAGACCCAGTACTTC. The rearrangement links TRBV7-9 to TRBJ2-5, with 11 bases lining up with TRBD2. CDR3 length equals 16 residues. V trimming: 8 bases; J trimming: 0 bases; junction bases outside the gene matches: 8. From germline, CDR1 is SEHNR and CDR2 FQNEAQ (reference sequence).

The chain carries TRBV11-1 and TRBJ1-1; D call uncertain. The germline CDR1 and CDR2 sequences are SGHAT and FQDESV (reference sequence). The CDR3 runs to 16 residues. V was shortened by 1 base and J by 5 bases, with 17 bases between the two germline ends. The CDR3 DNA follows: TGTGCCAGCAGCTTAGAGGATCGGGGAGTGGGTACTGAAGCTTTCTTT. Protein: CASSLEDRGVGTEAFF.

The gene calls are TRBV6-6 and TRBJ2-3; no firm D call. This CDR3 comprises 14 residues. Trimming shortened V by 10 bases and J by 1 base, and 15 bases separated the two germline ends. The V gene's germline CDR1 is MNHNY and CDR2 SVGAGI (reference sequence). The CDR3 here is CATGFPVGTDTQYF. The CDR3 DNA reads as TGTGCCACTGGATTCCCCGTTGGCACAGATACGCAGTATTTT.

The chain is built from TRBV2 and TRBJ2-1; the match to TRBD1 covers 7 bases. The ends lost 4 bases at V and 6 bases at J; junction bases unmatched: 0. Germline V CDR1 and CDR2: SNHLY, FYNNEI. This CDR3 has 12 amino acids. The CDR3: CASSGQGNEQFF. The DNA for the CDR3 is TGTGCCAGCAGTGGACAGGGCAATGAGCAGTTCTTC.

The rearrangement links TRBV6-5 to TRBJ1-1; maybe TRBD1 (6 bases). CDR3 length: 15 amino acids. V was trimmed by 0 bases and J by 3 bases, leaving 11 bases between them. In germline, CDR1 is MNHEY, CDR2 SVGAGI. The CDR3, as DNA: TGTGCCAGCAGTTACTCGCCGGGGGCGGACACTGAAGCTTTCTTT. Encoded protein: CASSYSPGADTEAFF.

The chain uses TRBV5-1 and TRBJ1-2; D possibly corresponds to TRBD1 (6 bases). Germline V gene data show CDR1 as SGHRS and CDR2 as YFSETQ. Trimming stripped 3 bases from V and 4 bases from J, with 13 bases between. The CDR3 is made up of 14 amino acids. For the CDR3, the DNA is TGCGCCAGCAGCTCCACCGGGACAAGCTATGGCTACACCTTC. It encodes CASSSTGTSYGYTF.

The rearrangement links TRBV29-1 to TRBJ2-1; D may match TRBD1 or TRBD2 (5 bases each). V dropped 2 bases and J dropped 7 bases, with 12 bases sitting between them. The CDR3 contains 13 residues. Germline V gene sequence: CDR1 SQVTM, CDR2 ANQGSEA. This chain's CDR3 is CSVETNGGNEQFF. The CDR3 DNA reads as TGCAGCGTTGAAACTAATGGGGGAAATGAGCAGTTCTTC.

The genes are TRBV6-2 or TRBV6-3 and TRBJ1-5; TRBD1 agrees at 8 bases. The CDR3 contains 16 residues. After removal of 6 bases from V and 3 bases from J, the junction contained 10 bases not matched to a gene. Germline V gene lookup returns CDR1 MNHEY and CDR2 SVGEGT. This chain's CDR3 is CASSRSQGVNNQPQHF. The CDR3 coding sequence is TGTGCCAGCAGCCGATCACAGGGGGTAAACAATCAGCCCCAGCATTTT.